Listed below are T cell receptor beta chains from one sample, sequenced in a study of breast tumors, draining lymph nodes, adjacent tissues. TCRdb reprocessed the multiplex PCR reads with MiXCR, giving one entry per CDR3 protein. The sample yields about 140,000 distinct CDR3 sequences, roughly 33% seen once. Sequencing was performed on axillary lymph node tissue. The source of these receptors is a female donor with breast cancer. Some clones in this sample may be carry-over from other donors' samples. Both conserved end residues are trimmed from each CDR3.

v_gene,CDR3aa
TRBV2,ASSLRSGVEYAGELF
TRBV18,ASSLSAGGRVEQY
TRBV4-2,ASSQAGSNQPQH
TRBV7-9,ASRRTNTGELF
TRBV19,ASSIRRLGANVLT
TRBV18,ASSPPGRSGNTIY
TRBV2,ASRPGTLGGYNSPLH
TRBV5-8,ASSSGQFTDTQY
TRBV27,ASKDRPLSNQPQH
TRBV7-9,ASSFQSWRGDTQY
TRBV11-1,ASWFGSYNEQF